This TCR beta chain was found in a study of identical twins. TCRdb analysed the 5' RACE reads with MiXCR anew, one entry per CDR3 protein. The data show some 440,000 distinct CDR3 sequences, 24% seen once. This CDR3 comprises 13 residues. V was trimmed by 1 base and J by 1 base, leaving 5 bases between them. CDR1 is SGHNT and CDR2 is YENEEA in the germline V gene. This same sample was also taken into another study, of T cells expressing NK-cell markers.

The source material was CD4+ T cells sorted from blood. The clonotype originates from a woman aged 18-35 years in good health. This chain connects TRBV11-3 to TRBJ2-7, with D unresolved. The CDR3 region has the DNA TGTGCCAGCAGCTTAGTGACTTCCTACGAGCAGTACTTC. Its translation: CASSLVTSYEQYF.